This T cell receptor beta chain was captured by sequencing in a study of vaccination and CD4 T cells after COVID-19. Scientists ran DNA taken from cultured CD4+ T cells through the Oncomine TCR Beta short-read assay for sequencing. TCRdb called the PCR reads again in MiXCR, with one record for every CDR3 protein. This sample has 15,000 to 20,000 distinct CDR3 sequences, with roughly 63% found just once. Treatment in this sample: approximately 9-day PBMC culture with coronavirus spike peptide pools or control peptides (ViraFEST assay). A remark on this clonotype: Its matching antigen is unknown.

V lost 0 bases, J lost 9 bases, and 9 bases lay in between. This CDR3 has 13 amino acids. The TCR comes from a human donor who had recovered from COVID-19. Sequences were obtained from CD4+ T cells from blood, cultured in vitro. The chain uses TRBV12-3 or TRBV12-4 and TRBJ1-5; D is possibly TRBD1 (5 bases). The CDR3 loop is CASSLAGHLPQHF. The CDR3 bases are TGTGCCAGCAGTTTAGCCGGACACCTGCCCCAGCATTTT.